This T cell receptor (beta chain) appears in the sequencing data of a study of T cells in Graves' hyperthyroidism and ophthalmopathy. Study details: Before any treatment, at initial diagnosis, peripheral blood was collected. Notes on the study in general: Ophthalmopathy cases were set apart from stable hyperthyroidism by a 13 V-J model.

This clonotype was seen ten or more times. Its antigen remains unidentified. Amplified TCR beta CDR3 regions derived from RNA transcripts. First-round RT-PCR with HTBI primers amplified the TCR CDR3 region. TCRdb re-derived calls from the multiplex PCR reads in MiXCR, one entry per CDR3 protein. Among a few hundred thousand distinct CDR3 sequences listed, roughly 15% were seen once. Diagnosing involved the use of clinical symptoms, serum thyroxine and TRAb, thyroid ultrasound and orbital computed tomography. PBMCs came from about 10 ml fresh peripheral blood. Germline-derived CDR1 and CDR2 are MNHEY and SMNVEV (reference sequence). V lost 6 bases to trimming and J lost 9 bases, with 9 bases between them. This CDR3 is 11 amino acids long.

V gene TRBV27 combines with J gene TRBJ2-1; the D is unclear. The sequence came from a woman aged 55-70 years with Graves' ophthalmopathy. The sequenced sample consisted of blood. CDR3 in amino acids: CASSQTGEQFF. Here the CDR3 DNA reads TGTGCCAGCAGCCAAACGGGTGAGCAGTTCTTC.